These 32 T cell receptor beta chains share one sample of origin, sequenced in a study of blood T cell repertoires in COVID-19. TCRdb's copy holds only in-frame clones and misses some; the assay was immunoSEQ multiplex PCR. The sample lists more than 200,000 clones, more than 70% occurring once. Source material: peripheral blood. The receptors here all came from a man between 35 and 55 years old with active or convalescent COVID-19.

Only one count was recorded for this clone. The chain uses TRBV2 and TRBJ2-5, with 9 bases lining up with TRBD2. Per germline, CDR1 SNHLY and CDR2 FYNNEI. CDR3 length equals 14 residues. The V segment lost 6 bases and the J segment 4 bases; nucleotides outside the gene matches: 6. This CDR3 reads CASRLAGLRETQYF. In nucleotides, the CDR3 is TGTGCCAGCAGGCTAGCGGGGCTGAGAGAGACCCAGTACTTC.

The chain employs TRBV18 and TRBJ1-2; D gene uncertain. CDR3 length: 13 residues. Germline-derived CDR1 and CDR2 are KGHSH and LQKENI. V was clipped by 2 bases and J by 9 bases, with 13 bases between them. CDR3 coding DNA: TGTGCCAGCTCACCAGCACCAGGCAGAAGCTACACCTTC. It specifies CASSPAPGRSYTF.

The genes are TRBV5-1 and TRBJ2-5, with D perhaps matching TRBD2 (6 bases). The CDR3 is 13 amino acids. Germline values: CDR1 SGHRS, CDR2 YFSETQ. The V end lost 7 bases, the J end lost 5 bases, and 15 bases lay between the germline ends. The CDR3 sequence: CASSGGVSETQYF. CDR3 sequence (DNA): TGCGCCAGCTCGGGCGGGGTTTCGGAGACCCAGTACTTC. Drawing the rest from reference TRBV5-1 and TRBJ2-5, the complete variable domain is KAGVTQTPRYLIKTRGQQVTLSCSPISGHRSVSWYQQTPGQGLQFLFEYFSETQRNKGNFPGRFSGRQFSNSRSEMNVSTLELGDSALYLCASSGGVSETQYFGPGTRLLVL.

This clone has only one observation. The chain links TRBV7-4 to TRBJ2-7; a weak D match, TRBD2 (5 bases). Germline V gene sequence: CDR1 SGHVT, CDR2 SQSDAQ. This CDR3 has 14 residues. The ends were cut back, 4 bases at V and 3 bases at J, with 13 bases in the middle. CDR3 amino acids: CASSSRRAGYEQYF. DNA of the CDR3: TGTGCCAGCAGCTCCCGGCGTGCGGGCTACGAGCAGTACTTC.

Concerning this clone: Other DNA sequences in this specimen translate into the identical CDR3. The J gene is TRBJ1-2, the V gene TRBV3-1 (or the pseudogene TRBV3-2), with 9 bases that match TRBD1. The CDR3 consists of 13 residues. Germline values: CDR1 LGHDT, CDR2 YNNKEL (reference sequence). J gave up 4 bases and V 4 bases, and 1 base lay outside the gene matches. CDR3 coding DNA: TGTGCCAGCAGCCCGACAGGGGGCTATGGCTACACCTTC. It encodes CASSPTGGYGYTF.

The rearrangement uses TRBV2 and TRBJ1-1, with D possibly TRBD1 on 5 matching bases. Germline values: CDR1 SNHLY, CDR2 FYNNEI. CDR3 length: 14 residues. Between the trimmed V and J ends, which lost 4 bases and 0 bases, there was a span of 9 bases. This chain's CDR3 is CASSGGLMNTEAFF. The CDR3 region has the DNA TGTGCCAGCAGTGGGGGCCTAATGAACACTGAAGCTTTCTTT.

This chain connects TRBV5-1 to TRBJ2-1; no clear D. This CDR3 comprises 11 residues. Looked up from germline, CDR1 is SGHRS and CDR2 is YFSETQ. V gave up 4 bases and J gave up 8 bases, with 7 bases separating them. This CDR3 is CASSTIDEQFF. Written as DNA, the CDR3 is TGCGCCAGCAGCACCATAGATGAGCAGTTCTTC.

The chain links TRBV29-1 to TRBJ1-1, with a tentative D call TRBD1 (5 bases). Germline CDR1 SQVTM, CDR2 ANQGSEA. The CDR3 is 13 amino acids. The V end was cut by 8 bases, the J end by 1 base, with 14 bases between. CDR3 amino acids: CSLLGQGNTEAFF. The CDR3 DNA follows: TGCAGCCTATTAGGGCAGGGGAACACTGAAGCTTTCTTT.

This rearrangement joins TRBV19 to TRBJ1-1, with D perhaps matching TRBD1 (5 bases). This CDR3 spans 11 amino acids. Trimming pared 10 bases from V and 4 bases from J, leaving 10 bases between. CDR1 and CDR2 from the germline V gene are LNHDA and SQIVND (reference sequence). The CDR3: CATGRGTEAFF. The CDR3 nucleotides read TGTGCCACTGGGAGGGGCACTGAAGCTTTCTTT. Full variable domain (outside the CDR3, taken from reference TRBV19 and TRBJ1-1): DGGITQSPKYLFRKEGQNVTLSCEQNLNHDAMYWYRQDPGQGLRLIYYSQIVNDFQKGDIAEGYSVSREKKESFPLTVTSAQKNPTAFYLCATGRGTEAFFGQGTRLTVV.

The chain links TRBV29-1 to TRBJ2-5, with TRBD2 identical over 11 bases. CDR1 and CDR2 (germline): SQVTM, ANQGSEA. The CDR3 is 18 amino acids. The CDR3 spells CRSTRGGGTSGGEETQYF. In DNA, the CDR3 is TGCAGGTCGACCCGAGGGGGGGGGACTAGCGGAGGCGAAGAGACCCAGTACTTC.

The rearrangement links TRBV5-4 to TRBJ2-3, with 13 bases matching TRBD2. Germline-derived CDR1 and CDR2 are SGHNT and YYREEE (reference sequence). The CDR3 totals 17 residues. The ends lost 3 bases at V and 3 bases at J; junction bases unmatched: 7. The chain's CDR3 is CASSSATSGRSTDTQYF. For the CDR3, the DNA is TGTGCCAGCAGCTCTGCGACTAGCGGGAGGAGTACAGATACGCAGTATTTT.

The chain combines TRBV7-9 with TRBJ1-2; weak D call: TRBD1 (6 bases). The CDR3 covers 15 residues. V lost 5 bases and J lost 6, with 19 bases in between. CDR1 and CDR2 from the germline V gene are SEHNR and FQNEAQ (reference sequence). CDR3 amino acids: CASSVALQGGDGYTF. Here the CDR3 DNA reads TGTGCCAGCAGCGTGGCTCTACAGGGCGGAGATGGCTACACCTTC. The whole variable domain, remainder taken from reference TRBV7-9 and TRBJ1-2, is DTGVSQNPRHKITKRGQNVTFRCDPISEHNRLYWYRQTLGQGPEFLTYFQNEAQLEKSRLLSDRFSAERPKGSFSTLEIQRTEQGDSAMYLCASSVALQGGDGYTFGSGTRLTVV.

Relative to its sample, this clone is medium-sized. J is TRBJ1-6 and V is TRBV6-5; the D gene is possibly TRBD1 (5 bases). Between the trimmed V and J ends, which lost 6 bases and 8 bases, there was a span of 11 bases. The CDR3 spans 13 residues. Germline CDR1 reads MNHEY; CDR2 reads SVGAGI. The CDR3 protein is CASSGGTDSPLHF. The DNA of the CDR3 is TGTGCCAGCAGCGGGGGTACAGATTCACCCCTCCACTTT.

The chain has TRBV18 and TRBJ2-5, with 12 bases lining up with TRBD2. The junction had 7 bases not matched to a gene; V was cut back by 0 bases and J by 5 bases. Germline lookup yields CDR1 KGHSH and CDR2 LQKENI. There are 17 residues in the CDR3. CDR3 DNA: TGTGCCAGCTCACCACCGACTAGCGGGGGCCCCCGGGAGACCCAGTACTTC. The encoded protein is CASSPPTSGGPRETQYF.

The CDR3 DNA reads as TGTGCCAGCAGCCGCGGGACAGGGGGGGGAGGCGGGGAGACCCAGTACTTC. Translated, it gives CASSRGTGGGGGETQYF. The chain employs TRBV11-3 and TRBJ2-5; 11 bases are shared with TRBD1. From germline, CDR1 is SGHNT and CDR2 YENEEA. The CDR3 runs to 17 residues. The J segment lost 5 bases and the V segment lost 5 bases, leaving 13 bases of the junction unmatched.

The V call is TRBV2, the J call TRBJ2-1; no clear D gene. The CDR3 is 15 amino acids. The germline V gene encodes CDR1 SNHLY and CDR2 FYNNEI. V lost 5 bases and J 0 bases, leaving 11 bases between the germline ends. CDR3 sequence: CASSISDFSYNEQFF. In nucleotides, the CDR3 is TGTGCCAGCAGTATCTCAGACTTCTCCTACAATGAGCAGTTCTTC.

The chain couples TRBV30 to TRBJ1-1; 7 positions agree with TRBD1. The CDR3 consists of 12 residues. V lost 5 bases and J lost 9; bases outside the gene matches: 9. The germline V gene has CDR1 GTSNPN and CDR2 SVGIG (reference sequence). CDR3 in DNA: TGTGCCTGGGTACCACCGGGACAGCAAGCTTTCTTT. This encodes CAWVPPGQQAFF.

The CDR3 region is CASSVGAGLYNEQFF. In DNA form, the CDR3 reads TGTGCCAGCAGCGTTGGAGCGGGACTCTACAATGAGCAGTTCTTC. The chain links TRBV9 to TRBJ2-1; 7 positions match TRBD2. This CDR3 region has 15 residues. Germline V gene sequence: CDR1 SGDLS, CDR2 YYNGEE. The J segment lost 3 bases and the V segment lost 2 bases, leaving 5 bases of the junction unmatched. The complete variable domain, with remaining parts taken from reference TRBV9 and TRBJ2-1, reads DSGVTQTPKHLITATGQRVTLRCSPRSGDLSVYWYQQSLDQGLQFLIQYYNGEERAKGNILERFSAQQFPDLHSELNLSSLELGDSALYFCASSVGAGLYNEQFFGPGTRLTVL.

The rearrangement uses TRBV5-1 and TRBJ2-1; possibly TRBD2 for D (5 bases). Germline lookup yields CDR1 SGHRS and CDR2 YFSETQ. V lost 0 bases and J 8 bases, leaving 15 bases between the germline ends. The CDR3 runs 15 residues. The CDR3 loop is CASSLEGAVGDEQFF. CDR3 in DNA: TGCGCCAGCAGCTTGGAAGGAGCGGTGGGAGATGAGCAGTTCTTC.

V and J are TRBV2 and TRBJ1-4; TRBD1 matches at 11 bases. The germline V gene has CDR1 SNHLY and CDR2 FYNNEI. This CDR3 is 17 amino acids long. J gave up 4 bases and V 1 base, and 5 bases lay outside the gene matches. Here the CDR3 reads CASSEVDRGRSNEKLFF. The CDR3 DNA sequence: TGTGCCAGCAGTGAAGTGGACAGGGGGCGAAGTAATGAAAAACTGTTTTTT.

Here the CDR3 DNA reads TGTGCCAGCAGTGCAGGCTACGGCCGCACAGATACGCAGTATTTT. This gives the protein CASSAGYGRTDTQYF. The V call is TRBV11-3, the J call TRBJ2-3, with D uncertain. This CDR3 contains 15 residues. Germline V gene data show CDR1 as SGHNT and CDR2 as YENEEA. Trimming left V 6 bases short and J 1 base short, with 14 bases between.

This chain connects TRBV3-1 (or the pseudogene TRBV3-2) to TRBJ1-3; a possible D gene is TRBD1 (6 bases). With 3 bases removed from V and 4 bases from J, the gap between germline ends came to 13 bases. The CDR3 is 15 amino acids. Germline V gene lookup returns CDR1 LGHDT and CDR2 YNNKEL (reference sequence). In nucleotides, the CDR3 is TGTGCCAGCAGCCAGGGACAATTAACGGGAAACACCATATATTTT. Its protein is CASSQGQLTGNTIYF.

The gene calls are TRBV5-4 and TRBJ2-3; no definite D call. Germline V gene data show CDR1 as SGHNT and CDR2 as YYREEE (reference sequence). The V end was cut by 0 bases, the J end by 0 bases, with 5 bases between. The CDR3 loop spans 14 amino acids. CDR3 nucleotide sequence: TGTGCCAGCAGCTTGGTCGCGAGCACAGATACGCAGTATTTT. The encoded protein is CASSLVASTDTQYF.

This chain joins TRBV4-1 and TRBJ2-5; TRBD1 matches at 8 bases. V lost 2 bases, J lost 5 bases, and 7 bases stayed unmatched. The CDR3 runs 15 residues. Germline CDR1 is MGHRA and CDR2 is YSYEKL. CDR3 sequence reads: CASSQLGTGRETQYF. CDR3 DNA: TGCGCCAGCAGCCAACTGGGGACAGGTCGCGAGACCCAGTACTTC.

The chain uses TRBV6-6 and TRBJ2-7; TRBD1 might be the D (5 bases). The CDR3 has 13 amino acids. From germline, CDR1 is MNHNY and CDR2 SVGAGI (reference sequence). Trimming took off 3 bases at V and 4 bases at J, with 10 bases between the two ends. The CDR3 reads CASSYSTEYEQYF. DNA for the CDR3: TGTGCCAGCAGTTATTCGACAGAGTACGAGCAGTACTTC.

This clone was counted only a few times. The rearrangement joins TRBV4-1 to TRBJ2-7; 10 positions agree with TRBD1. Germline V lookup: CDR1 MGHRA, CDR2 YSYEKL. The CDR3 is 16 amino acids. V lost 3 bases, J lost 2 bases, and 7 bases stayed unmatched. CDR3 nucleotide sequence: TGCGCCAGCAGCCAGGGGGCCGGGACAGGGGCCTACGAGCAGTACTTC. Translating gives CASSQGAGTGAYEQYF.

The chain couples TRBV30 to TRBJ1-2; D uncertain. The CDR3 runs 14 residues. V gave up 0 bases and J gave up 4 bases, with 12 bases separating them. CDR1 is GTSNPN and CDR2 is SVGIG in the germline V gene (reference sequence). The CDR3 protein is CAWSVRGLSYGYTF. DNA for the CDR3: TGTGCCTGGAGTGTACGAGGGCTGTCCTATGGCTACACCTTC. Variable domain in full (rest from reference TRBV30 and TRBJ1-2): SQTIHQWPATLVQPVGSPLSLECTVEGTSNPNLYWYRQAAGRGLQLLFYSVGIGQISSEVPQNLSASRPQDRQFILSSKKLLLSDSGFYLCAWSVRGLSYGYTFGSGTRLTVV.

This clone came up once. This chain links TRBV29-1 with TRBJ1-1; the D gene is possibly TRBD1 (5 bases). From germline, CDR1 is SQVTM and CDR2 ANQGSEA. V shed 3 bases and J shed 5 bases, with 10 bases lying between them. CDR3 length equals 12 residues. This CDR3 reads CSVDGGGTEAFF. The CDR3 DNA follows: TGCAGCGTTGATGGGGGAGGGACTGAAGCTTTCTTT.

The chain couples TRBV27 to TRBJ2-3, with TRBD1 identical over 9 bases. The junction had 15 bases not matched to a gene; V was cut back by 6 bases and J by 2 bases. The germline gives CDR1 MNHEY, CDR2 SMNVEV (reference sequence). This CDR3 is 18 amino acids long. The CDR3 reads CASSWGQGRAGLTDTQYF. CDR3 sequence (DNA): TGTGCCAGCAGCTGGGGACAGGGCCGAGCGGGGCTCACAGATACGCAGTATTTT.

The V call is TRBV5-1, the J call TRBJ2-7; 7 nucleotides line up with TRBD1. CDR3 length: 15 amino acids. Germline V gene lookup returns CDR1 SGHRS and CDR2 YFSETQ. The V segment lost 1 base and the J segment 1 base; nucleotides outside the gene matches: 5. The CDR3 sequence is CASSLLGQDSYEQYF. The CDR3 DNA reads TGCGCCAGCAGCTTGCTCGGACAGGATTCCTACGAGCAGTACTTC. The entire variable domain, with the rest obtained from reference TRBV5-1 and TRBJ2-7, is as follows: KAGVTQTPRYLIKTRGQQVTLSCSPISGHRSVSWYQQTPGQGLQFLFEYFSETQRNKGNFPGRFSGRQFSNSRSEMNVSTLELGDSALYLCASSLLGQDSYEQYFGPGTRLTVT.

J is TRBJ2-2 and V is TRBV7-3; TRBD2 aligns across 16 bases. The CDR3 extends over 19 amino acids. Trimming cost V 3 bases and J 4 bases; bases outside gene matches: 8. Per the germline V gene, CDR1 is SGHTA and CDR2 is FQGTGA. CDR3 region: CASSFPGLAGGRGTGELFF. For the CDR3, the DNA is TGTGCCAGCAGCTTTCCGGGACTAGCGGGGGGGCGTGGCACCGGGGAGCTGTTTTTT.

This clone occurred once. V gene TRBV11-2 combines with J gene TRBJ2-5; 7 nucleotides agree with TRBD2. The junction had 8 bases not matched to a gene; V was cut back by 5 bases and J by 2 bases. Germline V gene data show CDR1 as SGHAT and CDR2 as FQNNGV. This CDR3 has 15 amino acids. This chain's CDR3 is CASSEIAGPQETQYF. DNA of the CDR3: TGTGCCAGCAGCGAAATAGCGGGTCCACAAGAGACCCAGTACTTC.